This entry lists 10 T cell receptor beta chains sequenced from one sample in a study of a mutant IDH1 vaccine in newly diagnosed glioma. Time point here: week 11, during vaccination. Vaccination used 300 ug of mutant IDH1 20-mer peptide per dose, with topical imiquimod. These receptors have no known antigen. TCRdb's table, derived via immunoSEQ multiplex PCR, lists solely in-frame clones and lacks some. The sample lists around 60,000 clones; about 89% were seen once. Sequencing was performed on PBMCs, taken from a glioma patient whose treatment included an IDH1 peptide vaccine. All receptors derive from a man aged 35 to 55 with glioma.

The genes are TRBV28 and TRBJ1-6; D is uncertain. Trimming left V 6 bases short and J 7 bases short, with 13 bases between. Germline CDR1 and CDR2: MDHEN and SYDVKM. The CDR3 is 14 amino acids. CDR3 protein: CASRAWKENSPLHF. In DNA form, the CDR3 reads TGTGCCAGCAGGGCGTGGAAGGAAAATTCACCCCTCCACTTT.

This clone was counted once. The rearrangement joins TRBV27 to TRBJ2-3; 8 bases are shared with TRBD1. V lost 2 bases, J lost 0 bases, and 10 bases stayed unmatched. Germline CDR1 and CDR2: MNHEY and SMNVEV (reference sequence). The CDR3 runs 18 residues. In DNA, the CDR3 is TGTGCCAGCAGTTTACGACAGGGGCCCCTGACTAGCACAGATACGCAGTATTTT. It specifies CASSLRQGPLTSTDTQYF.

J is TRBJ1-3 and V is TRBV11-3; unclear D gene. CDR1 is SGHNT, CDR2 YENEEA, per germline. V was clipped by 3 bases and J by 2 bases, with 11 bases between them. The CDR3 loop spans 15 amino acids. The CDR3 region is CASSLRSKPGNTIYF. Here the CDR3 DNA reads TGTGCCAGCAGCTTGCGTTCCAAACCTGGAAACACCATATATTTT.

The rearrangement uses TRBV6-1 and TRBJ2-3, with D tentatively TRBD2 (6 bases). CDR1 is MNHNS and CDR2 is SASEGT in the germline V gene. Between the trimmed V and J ends, which lost 0 bases and 6 bases, there was a span of 13 bases. The CDR3 length is 15 residues. The CDR3 region is CASSEALAGGDTQYF. Here the CDR3 DNA reads TGTGCCAGCAGTGAAGCGCTAGCTGGAGGGGATACGCAGTATTTT.

V gene TRBV10-1 combines with J gene TRBJ2-7; D is possibly TRBD1 (5 bases). Trimming shortened V by 3 bases and J by 5 bases, and 20 bases separated the two germline ends. Looked up from germline, CDR1 is WNHNN and CDR2 is SYGVQD (reference sequence). CDR3 length equals 16 residues. The CDR3 spells CASSDPQALRGDEQYF. CDR3 nucleotide sequence: TGCGCCAGCAGTGATCCGCAGGCGCTAAGGGGCGACGAGCAGTACTTC.

Only one count was recorded for this clone. J is TRBJ1-1 and V is TRBV30, with 9 nucleotides matching TRBD1. CDR3 length: 13 amino acids. The germline CDR1 and CDR2 sequences are GTSNPN and SVGIG (reference sequence). The V segment lost 3 bases and the J segment 7 bases; nucleotides outside the gene matches: 6. CDR3 sequence: CAWSPGQGREAFF. The CDR3 nucleotides read TGTGCCTGGAGCCCGGGACAGGGACGTGAAGCTTTCTTT.

The genes are TRBV6-1 and TRBJ1-1, with D unclear. This CDR3 spans 11 amino acids. Germline values: CDR1 MNHNS, CDR2 SASEGT. V gave up 8 bases and J gave up 0 bases, with 4 bases separating them. The CDR3: CASLLNTEAFF. CDR3 sequence (DNA): TGTGCCAGCTTGTTGAACACTGAAGCTTTCTTT.

V is TRBV9 and J is TRBJ1-3; a weak D match, TRBD1 (6 bases). Trimming cost V 3 bases and J 5 bases, with 15 bases left between them. The length of the CDR3 is 15 residues. Germline-derived CDR1 and CDR2 are SGDLS and YYNGEE. This CDR3 reads CASSALTGTRNTIYF. Written as DNA, the CDR3 is TGTGCCAGCAGCGCGCTGACGGGGACAAGAAACACCATATATTTT.

This clone was seen once. The V call is TRBV7-2, the J call TRBJ2-1, with TRBD1 as a possible D gene (5 bases). Germline-derived CDR1 and CDR2 are SGHTA and FQGNSA. The CDR3 length is 12 residues. The ends were cut back, 3 bases at V and 7 bases at J, with 7 bases in the middle. CDR3 sequence (DNA): TGTGCCAGCAGCTTCCCAGGGAATGAGCAGTTCTTC. Translation gives CASSFPGNEQFF. Full variable domain (outside the CDR3, taken from reference TRBV7-2 and TRBJ2-1): GAGVSQSPSNKVTEKGKDVELRCDPISGHTALYWYRQSLGQGLEFLIYFQGNSAPDKSGLPSDRFSAERTGGSVSTLTIQRTQQEDSAVYLCASSFPGNEQFFGPGTRLTVL.

The J gene is TRBJ1-1, the V gene TRBV7-2; 7 bases match TRBD1. The CDR3 totals 15 residues. Germline V gene lookup returns CDR1 SGHTA and CDR2 FQGNSA. The trim removed 6 bases at V and 3 bases at J, leaving 10 bases unmatched. In DNA, the CDR3 is TGTGCCAGCAGTTCCCGACAGGGTTGGGACACTGAAGCTTTCTTT. The encoded protein is CASSSRQGWDTEAFF.